This T cell receptor beta chain was sequenced during a study of T cells in Graves' hyperthyroidism and ophthalmopathy (dated by TCRdb to the late 2010s). Looking at the study overall: Peripheral blood samples were taken at the time of initial diagnosis, prior to any treatment. An independent validation cohort of around 19 hyperthyroidism patients and about 16 patients who later progressed to ophthalmopathy tested prospective prediction of ophthalmopathy. Once sampling was done, hyperthyroidism patients were given methimazole at a starting dose of 30 mg daily, whereas ophthalmopathy patients were given high-dose intravenous methylprednisolone. In addition, the study compared T-cell repertoires in thyroid tissue and in blood from six Graves' hyperthyroidism patients. The paper describes TCR Vbeta CDR3 sequencing of 120 to 150 peripheral blood samples, made up of under 50 ophthalmopathy patients, roughly 80 hyperthyroidism patients and some 17 progressor patients. The approximately 90 discovery patients were divided at random into training and test sets in a 7:3 ratio. A discovery cohort of about a hundred patients, 43 with Graves' ophthalmopathy and 55 to 60 with stable Graves' hyperthyroidism, was used to find distinguishing TCR V-J signatures. Summary of the overall study and its limitations: In validation, progression to ophthalmopathy was predicted by the model with more than 65% sensitivity and around 76% specificity, a median of approximately 6.5 months before onset. Sample size was not statistically predetermined, and investigators were not blinded to group allocation. Most expanded thyroid clonotypes (frequency above 0.001) were also found in blood, which suggests that blood repertoires may mirror thyroid immune responses. Ophthalmopathy was separated from stable hyperthyroidism by a 13 V-J signature model, with just over 85% sensitivity and roughly 81% specificity obtained in cross-validation and 80%/75% obtained in testing.

Trimming takes 9 bases from V and 5 bases from J, and the germline ends sit 19 bases apart. Based on the germline V gene (reference sequence), the CDR1 and CDR2 sequences are LGHDT and YNNKEL. The CDR3 numbers 14 residues from cysteine through phenylalanine. The entry retains the CDR3 DNA only, 42 bases that are in frame from base 1. The TCR beta CDR3 regions were amplified from the RNA transcripts. The TCR CDR3 was subjected to a first round of RT-PCR using the HTBI primer set and the Qiagen OneStep RT-PCR kit. A second multiplex PCR round built the libraries, followed by size selection and purification. The libraries were sequenced on an Illumina HiSeq2000 using paired-end 100 bp reads. As for the authors' bioinformatics: SOAPnuke was used to process the raw data, with reads discarded if the reads contained adapters or uncalled bases, had a mean Phred below 15, or lacked an exact constant-primer or identifier match. COPE v1.2.5 was used to merge high-quality paired reads, and clonotypes were defined as unique nucleotide sequences. Clonotypes were aligned to IMGT TRBV, TRBD and TRBJ reference segments using MiTCR v1.1. Analysis was restricted to V-J combinations with a frequency above 0.0001, which covered 98% to 99.2% of repertoires. The TCS score was defined as F50 (clonal expansion) divided by E x V (chaos), with BLOSUM62-based TCRdist calculated between CDR3 peptides within each V-J. Welch's t-statistics and random forest reduced around 520 V-J features to 10 to 15, which were used in a naive Bayes classifier (R e1071). TCRdb handled the public reads itself, with Q25 trimming in fastp and clone calling in MiXCR, and kept productive beta chains. CDR3 protein duplicates are merged, each entry listing the most common genes and DNA. TCRdb assigned the V and J calls; the authors' analysis was not used. The sample data list approximately 400,000 distinct CDR3 sequences, and about 15% of these were observed just once. The ten largest clones capture about 33% of the sample.

The table lists this clonotype with a few counts. Its antigen specificity is not known. Per-base quality was not reported, and no clone a single base away is much larger than it. Graves' hyperthyroidism was defined as stable when no progression to ophthalmopathy occurred over 18 months of follow-up. Hyperthyroidism patients were newly diagnosed, had a disease duration of under 2 months, and were aged 18 to 65 years. Patients with uncontrolled infections, other autoimmune diseases, pregnancy or lactation were excluded. Diagnoses were established on the basis of clinical symptoms, serum thyroxine and TRAb, thyroid ultrasound, and orbital computed tomography. PBMCs were isolated from approximately 10 ml of fresh peripheral blood by Ficoll-Paque density gradient centrifugation. Total RNA was extracted with Trizol reagent, and quality was checked on an Agilent 2100 Bioanalyzer.

The chain is encoded by TRBV3-1 joined to TRBJ2-5; the D assignment is uncertain and may be TRBD1 or TRBD2, with 6 bases supporting each. The sequenced material came from blood. This receptor was identified in a woman in her twenties or thirties with Graves' hyperthyroidism. The sequence in DNA is TGTGCCAGTTCAGATGGGGGGCTTTTGGAGACCCAGTACTTC. Its product reads: CASSDGGLLETQYF.